This T cell receptor beta chain comes out of a study of blood T cell repertoires in COVID-19. Sequenced by immunoSEQ multiplex PCR; TCRdb stores in-frame clones only, minus some. The sample has under 200,000 clones, roughly 80% seen once. This clone has a single count. Input material: peripheral blood. The TCR comes from a man aged 55 to 70 with active or convalescent COVID-19.

The CDR3 DNA reads as TGTGCCAGCAGTTTACCTAGACAGTGGTGGTCGGGAGCTTTCTTT. As protein: CASSLPRQWWSGAFF. The chain recombines TRBV28 with TRBJ1-1; D perhaps matches TRBD1 (5 bases). There are 15 residues in the CDR3. V was pared by 2 bases and J by 10 bases, with 20 bases between. CDR1 and CDR2 (germline): MDHEN, SYDVKM.